This T cell receptor (beta chain) was observed in a study of blood T cell repertoires in COVID-19 (dated by TCRdb to 2020 to 2022). About the full investigation: Samples from collaborators originated in the United States, Italy and Spain and spanned both the acute and convalescent phases of COVID-19. Samples came from the ongoing ImmuneRACE study (first 160 participants) plus 1,254 subjects from 6 global collaborators. The dataset comprised deeply sampled blood TCRbeta repertoires from subjects exposed to, actively infected with, or recovered from COVID-19. The material from the prospective study consisted of cDNA or gDNA derived from T cells, B-cell-depleted T cells, or PBMCs. Where available, HLA class I and class II types were taken from metadata supplied by the sample provider and were not determined by assay-based typing. Sample metadata almost always included a de-identified subject ID, COVID-19 status, age in years and sex. The repertoires were made available in a free public database intended to serve as a resource for research on the immune response to SARS-CoV-2. What the study reported, not specific to this receptor: How much clinical and demographic metadata was included differed by source and by participant, and the metadata was provided uncurated.

Enrolling through a virtual design, the prospective study's participants ranged in age from about 18 to 89 years and lived across some 23 United States geographic areas. To assign participants to cohorts, the prospective study relied on clinical history that participants themselves reported in a screening survey and a study questionnaire. Each participant in the prospective study had whole blood, serum and a nasopharyngeal or oropharyngeal swab collected by mobile phlebotomists. Participants in the prospective study had the option to provide additional blood draws and questionnaires over a roughly two-month period. Before DNA extraction, blood samples from the prospective study were shipped at room temperature or frozen. The CDR3 runs 13 amino acids, cysteine and phenylalanine included. The only DNA kept is the CDR3, 39 bases in frame from the first base. Between the V and J ends, shortened by 6 bases and 8 bases respectively, the junction contains 14 bases. CDR1 and CDR2 were assigned from the germline V gene as SGHTA and FQGTGA.

TCRbeta CDR3 regions were amplified from genomic DNA by means of the immunoSEQ Assay, a bias-controlled multiplex PCR. Per the original workflow: Within the assay, amplification of reference gene primers was used to estimate how many nucleated cells each sample contained. Sequence reads were collapsed and filtered to measure the absolute abundance of every unique TCRbeta CDR3 rearrangement. For each sample, productive Simpson clonality was calculated as the square root of Simpson's diversity index across productive rearrangements. TCRdb's version of the immuneACCESS table is confined to in-frame rearrangements and falls short of the full clone set. An unresolved V gene accounts for under half of the shortfall where checked; the remainder is of unknown origin. From that table come the V and J calls and clone size; the DNA was used to work out D and trimming. The sample table contains some 290,000 clones; only one count was recorded for approximately 90% of them. The top ten clones comprise about 2.3% of the sample.

This clone showed up just a few times. What antigen it recognizes has not been identified. No much larger clone is present one base from it, and per-base qualities are unavailable. Sequenced material: PBMCs or T cells enriched from blood (not recorded which). The chain uses TRBV7-3 and TRBJ2-1; the best D guess is TRBD1, with 6 bases matching. The sequence was obtained from a woman aged 40-49 years with acute COVID-19. The DNA reads TGTGCCAGCAGTCTGGACAGTCTCGATGAGCAGTTCTTC. It encodes CASSLDSLDEQFF.